This TCR beta chain was identified during a study of T cell repertoires in cytomegalovirus infection. MiXCR was run by TCRdb on the reads, yielding one entry per CDR3 protein. The data contain more than 250,000 distinct CDR3 sequences, more than 20% of them singletons. As regards this clonotype: Its cognate antigen is unknown.

The TCR sequence derives from a human donor in good health (CMV status not recorded). Some clones in this sample may be carry-over from other donors' samples. The sequences come from cultured PBMCs, collected from culture after CMV antigen stimulation.

In DNA, the CDR3 is TGTGCCAGCGGCCTTCCCTACGAGCAGTACGTC. Encoded protein: CASGLPYEQYV. The chain links TRBV27 to TRBJ2-7; D not certain. Germline assignment: CDR1 MNHEY and CDR2 SMNVEV (reference sequence). The length of the CDR3 is 11 residues. Trimming took 8 bases from V and 2 from J, leaving 7 bases between them.